This T cell receptor beta chain was identified in a study of T cells in Graves' hyperthyroidism and ophthalmopathy. Per germline, CDR1 SNHLY and CDR2 FYNNEI. V lost 6 bases to trimming and J lost 4 bases; unmatched junction nucleotides: 8. This CDR3 region has 15 residues. Points from the study as a whole: Ophthalmopathy was model-predicted a median roughly 6.3 months pre-onset.

Only a few counts were recorded for this clonotype. Its specificity is unknown. Amplification of TCR beta CDR3 regions was performed using RNA transcripts as template. With the HTBI primer set, the TCR CDR3 went through a first round of RT-PCR. TCRdb analysed the multiplex PCR reads with MiXCR anew, one entry per CDR3 protein. The sample holds approximately 430,000 distinct CDR3 sequences, roughly 15% seen once. Patients with ophthalmopathy all had a Clinical Activity Score of at least 3, a NOSPECS grade of at least 4 and duration under 3 months. The J gene is TRBJ2-3, the V gene TRBV2, with 9 bases matching TRBD1. The TCR was taken from a man younger than 30 with Graves' ophthalmopathy. The sample taken for sequencing was blood. CDR3 bases: TGTGCCAGCAGGGCGGGACAGGGTTGGGCAGATACGCAGTATTTT. As protein: CASRAGQGWADTQYF.